This TCR beta chain was sequenced for a study of technical replicates of blood from a handful of donors. Assay: immunoSEQ multiplex PCR; the TCRdb copy retains only in-frame clones and omits some. The data hold approximately 95,000 clones, with around 95% observed a single time. CDR3 length: 17 residues. V trimming: 0 bases; J trimming: 3 bases; junction bases outside the gene matches: 8. The germline CDR1 and CDR2 sequences are MNHNS and SASEGT. Material: T cells isolated from PBMCs. The J gene is TRBJ1-3, the V gene TRBV6-1, with TRBD1 identical over 7 bases. This TCR derives from a human donor in good health. The CDR3 DNA sequence: TGTGCCAGCAGTGAAGCCGCAGGGGGATCTAATGGAAACACCATATATTTT. It encodes CASSEAAGGSNGNTIYF.